This T cell receptor beta chain was sequenced for a study of blood T cell repertoires in COVID-19. In the study overall: Acute and convalescent COVID-19 specimens originated in the United States, Italy and Spain.

Authors' processing steps: Scientists estimated how many nucleated cells there were by amplifying reference gene primers. Some clones are missing from TCRdb's copy, which holds only in-frame ones; the method was immunoSEQ multiplex PCR. The DNA gave D and trimming, while V, J and clone size come from that table. This sample carries around 100,000 clones, 87% of them seen once, and the ten largest clones take approximately 3.1%. Between the trimmed V and J ends, which lost 6 bases and 2 bases, there was a span of 5 bases. Germline CDR1 reads KGHDR; CDR2 reads SFDVKD. CDR3 length: 12 residues. J is TRBJ2-3 and V is TRBV24-1, with D possibly being TRBD2 (5 bases). The sequence was obtained from a man aged 50-59 years in a cohort sampled during active COVID-19. The sequencing sample was made of peripheral blood. CDR3 amino acids: CATSRDTDTQYF. The CDR3 coding sequence is TGTGCCACCAGTCGGGACACAGATACGCAGTATTTT.